The next 20 T cell receptor beta chains were all read from a single sample in a study of early T cells in non-severe SARS-CoV-2 infection. One entry per CDR3 protein, called by TCRdb with MiXCR from the 5' RACE reads. Among nearly 60,000 distinct CDR3 sequences listed, 9.5% to 15% were seen once. The source material was whole blood. The receptors shown here come from an adult who was a healthcare worker with PCR-confirmed SARS-CoV-2 infection or an uninfected control (not recorded which).

The chain combines TRBV28 with TRBJ2-5; D perhaps matches TRBD1 (6 bases). This CDR3 comprises 12 residues. Trimming stripped 5 bases from V and 10 bases from J, with 14 bases between. Germline CDR1 MDHEN, CDR2 SYDVKM. Here the CDR3 reads CASSHTGRDQYF. The CDR3 coding sequence is TGTGCCAGCAGTCATACAGGGCGAGACCAGTACTTC.

This clonotype has ten or more counts. The chain recombines TRBV7-9 with TRBJ1-1; a possible D gene is TRBD1 (6 bases). V dropped 5 bases and J dropped 6 bases, with 16 bases sitting between them. This CDR3 region has 14 residues. The germline CDR1 and CDR2 sequences are SEHNR and FQNEAQ (reference sequence). The CDR3 DNA is TGTGCCAGCAGCCCTATGGGGGGCCTGGCTGAAGCTTTCTTT. It specifies CASSPMGGLAEAFF. Complete variable domain (other parts from reference TRBV7-9 and TRBJ1-1): DTGVSQNPRHKITKRGQNVTFRCDPISEHNRLYWYRQTLGQGPEFLTYFQNEAQLEKSRLLSDRFSAERPKGSFSTLEIQRTEQGDSAMYLCASSPMGGLAEAFFGQGTRLTVV.

The chain joins TRBV6-1 to TRBJ1-5; D may be TRBD1 (6 bases). V was clipped by 6 bases and J by 1 base, with 16 bases between them. The CDR3 is 16 residues long. Germline CDR1 reads MNHNS; CDR2 reads SASEGT. This chain's CDR3 is CASSKEGGISNQPQHF. As DNA, the CDR3 is TGTGCCAGCAGCAAAGAGGGGGGGATCAGCAATCAGCCCCAGCATTTT.

The genes are TRBV9 and TRBJ1-3; D perhaps matches TRBD1 (5 bases). V dropped 2 bases and J dropped 0 bases, with 12 bases sitting between them. Germline V gives CDR1 SGDLS, CDR2 YYNGEE. This CDR3 comprises 16 residues. CDR3 loop: CASSVGAQYSGNTIYF. DNA of the CDR3: TGTGCCAGCAGCGTCGGGGCCCAGTACTCTGGAAACACCATATATTTT.

This clonotype was recorded at least ten times. The rearrangement uses TRBV20-1 and TRBJ2-7, with a weak D call TRBD1 (5 bases). The CDR3 extends over 11 amino acids. V lost 6 bases and J lost 6, with 12 bases in between. Germline values: CDR1 DFQATT, CDR2 SNEGSKA (reference sequence). CDR3 in amino acids: CSATKRGEQYF. The CDR3 bases are TGCAGTGCCACCAAAAGGGGCGAGCAGTACTTC.

This clonotype was recorded many times. The chain carries TRBV2 and TRBJ1-6; D is unclear. V gave up 7 bases and J gave up 5 bases, with 12 bases separating them. Germline V gene sequence: CDR1 SNHLY, CDR2 FYNNEI. The CDR3 has 14 residues. In nucleotides, the CDR3 is TGTGCCAGCATCCGCACAGCACATAATTCACCCCTCCACTTT. Translating it yields CASIRTAHNSPLHF.

Ten or more counts support this clonotype. This chain connects TRBV10-2 to TRBJ1-2, with D possibly matching TRBD1 (6 bases). This CDR3 contains 14 residues. CDR1 is WSHSY and CDR2 is SAAADI in the germline V gene. With 6 bases removed from V and 11 bases from J, the gap between germline ends came to 22 bases. In DNA form, the CDR3 reads TGCGCCAGCAGGACTCCTTCGGACAGCGTACCTTACACCTTC. Translation: CASRTPSDSVPYTF.

This rearrangement joins TRBV6-1 to TRBJ2-3; TRBD1 matches 9 bases. The CDR3 has 17 residues. Looked up from germline, CDR1 is MNHNS and CDR2 is SASEGT. The V gene end was trimmed by 5 bases and the J gene end by 6 bases; junction bases not matched to a gene: 15. CDR3 sequence: CASSYGTGLNPIDTQYF. The CDR3 DNA follows: TGTGCCAGCAGTTACGGGACAGGGCTCAACCCCATCGATACGCAGTATTTT.

The gene calls are TRBV29-1 and TRBJ1-5, with unresolved D. Germline CDR1 and CDR2: SQVTM and ANQGSEA. The CDR3 has 13 residues. V lost 7 bases and J lost 9, with 19 bases in between. The CDR3 loop is CSGRTGPGGPQHF. The CDR3 region has the DNA TGCAGCGGGAGGACTGGGCCGGGTGGGCCCCAGCATTTT.

The J gene is TRBJ1-1, the V gene TRBV6-1; the D is unclear. This CDR3 has 14 residues. Germline CDR1 MNHNS, CDR2 SASEGT. Between the trimmed V and J ends, which lost 5 bases and 0 bases, there was a span of 10 bases. The CDR3 DNA is TGTGCCAGCAGTAAGGACTATTTGAACACTGAAGCTTTCTTT. Residues: CASSKDYLNTEAFF.

The chain uses TRBV7-6 and TRBJ2-1; 10 positions agree with TRBD1. From germline, CDR1 is SGHVS and CDR2 FNYEAQ. The length of the CDR3 is 17 residues. The J segment lost 8 bases and the V segment lost 4 bases, leaving 14 bases of the junction unmatched. CDR3 bases: TGTGCCAGCAGCTACACTCCGCCGGGACAGGGGCCCGATGAGCAGTTCTTC. The encoded protein is CASSYTPPGQGPDEQFF.

This clonotype was seen only a few times. The chain carries TRBV28 and TRBJ2-1, with 11 bases matching TRBD2. The V gene's germline CDR1 is MDHEN and CDR2 SYDVKM. The CDR3 spans 16 residues. After removal of 4 bases from V and 5 bases from J, the junction contained 7 bases not matched to a gene. DNA of the CDR3: TGTGCCAGCAGTTCCCCCGGGACTAGCGGAGACAATGAGCAGTTCTTC. Its protein product is CASSSPGTSGDNEQFF.

This clonotype is medium-sized by share. The chain couples TRBV6-5 to TRBJ2-6; D is undetermined. V dropped 4 bases and J dropped 0 bases, with 4 bases sitting between them. Per germline, CDR1 MNHEY and CDR2 SVGAGI. This CDR3 is built from 14 residues. This CDR3 reads CASSSYSGANVLTF. CDR3 nucleotides: TGTGCCAGCAGTTCCTACTCTGGGGCCAACGTCCTGACTTTC.

This clonotype has a count of ten or more. This rearrangement joins TRBV25-1 to TRBJ1-5; TRBD1 aligns across 7 bases. This CDR3 spans 14 amino acids. CDR1 MGHDK and CDR2 SYGVNS come from the germline V gene. V was clipped by 5 bases and J by 1 base; unmatched bases: 2. The CDR3 sequence is CASSTTGSNQPQHF. The CDR3 nucleotides are TGTGCCAGCAGTACGACAGGGAGCAATCAGCCCCAGCATTTT.

The chain recombines TRBV20-1 with TRBJ2-5, with D unresolved. The CDR3 runs 14 residues. Germline V gives CDR1 DFQATT, CDR2 SNEGSKA (reference sequence). Trimming shortened V by 0 bases and J by 4 bases, and 12 bases separated the two germline ends. The CDR3 DNA reads as TGCAGTGCTAGAGACCTACGACTGGGAGAGACCCAGTACTTC. Its protein product is CSARDLRLGETQYF.

V gene TRBV7-2 combines with J gene TRBJ1-4, with a weak D call TRBD1 (6 bases). Between the trimmed V and J ends, which lost 6 bases and 0 bases, there was a span of 8 bases. CDR1 is SGHTA and CDR2 is FQGNSA in the germline V gene. This CDR3 comprises 14 residues. CDR3 bases: TGTGCCAGCAGGAGGGGGGCAACTAATGAAAAACTGTTTTTT. As protein: CASRRGATNEKLFF.

The CDR3 loop reads CATSEPRRNEQFF. CDR3 coding DNA: TGTGCCACCAGTGAACCACGCCGCAATGAGCAGTTCTTC. The chain combines TRBV24-1 with TRBJ2-1; no firm D call. CDR1 is KGHDR and CDR2 is SFDVKD in the germline V gene. Trimming pared 4 bases from V and 6 bases from J, leaving 9 bases between. The CDR3 spans 13 residues.

This clonotype was seen many times. This chain uses TRBV4-1 with TRBJ1-1; D remains ambiguous. The CDR3 contains 17 residues. Germline CDR1 MGHRA, CDR2 YSYEKL. The ends were cut back, 1 base at V and 0 bases at J, with 15 bases in the middle. The CDR3 sequence: CASSQVDLGFMNTEAFF. CDR3 nucleotides: TGCGCCAGCAGCCAAGTGGATCTAGGGTTTATGAACACTGAAGCTTTCTTT.

This clonotype was seen more than once but under ten times. The V and J genes are TRBV18 and TRBJ2-3, with D maybe TRBD1 (5 bases). The germline CDR1 and CDR2 sequences are KGHSH and LQKENI. The V and J ends lost 3 bases and 2 bases respectively, with 18 bases between them. The CDR3 loop spans 17 amino acids. The CDR3 loop reads CASSPQPLTGYTDTQYF. CDR3 in DNA: TGTGCCAGCTCACCCCAGCCACTAACAGGATACACAGATACGCAGTATTTT.

DNA of the CDR3: TGTGCCTGGACCTTCGGAGGCACAGATACGCAGTATTTT. Residues: CAWTFGGTDTQYF. The chain couples TRBV30 to TRBJ2-3; D is unresolved. Trimming stripped 4 bases from V and 1 base from J, with 9 bases between. The CDR3 has 13 amino acids. The germline gives CDR1 GTSNPN, CDR2 SVGIG (reference sequence).